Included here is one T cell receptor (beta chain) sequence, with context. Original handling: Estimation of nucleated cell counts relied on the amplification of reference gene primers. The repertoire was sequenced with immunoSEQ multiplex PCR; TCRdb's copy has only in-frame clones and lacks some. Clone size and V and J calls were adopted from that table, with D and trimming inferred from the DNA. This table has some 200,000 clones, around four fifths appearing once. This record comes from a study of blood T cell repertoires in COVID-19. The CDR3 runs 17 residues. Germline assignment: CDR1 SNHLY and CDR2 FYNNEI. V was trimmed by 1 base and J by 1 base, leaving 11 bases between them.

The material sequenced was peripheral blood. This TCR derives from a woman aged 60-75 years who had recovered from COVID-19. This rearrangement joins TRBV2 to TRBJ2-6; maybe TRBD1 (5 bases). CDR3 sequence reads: CASSEDRMGSGANVLTF. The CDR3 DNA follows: TGTGCCAGCAGTGAAGACAGGATGGGATCTGGGGCCAACGTCCTGACTTTC.